What follows are 25 T cell receptor beta chains derived from one specimen sequenced in a study of cytomegalovirus exposure and HLA in healthy donors. The PCR was carried out with 60 Vbeta primers and 13 Jbeta primers. Measured with immunoSEQ multiplex PCR; TCRdb has only the in-frame clones, and not every one. This repertoire shows more than 85,000 clones, roughly 83% found once; its top ten account for around 3%. Sequenced sample: PBMCs. The receptors shown here come from a male donor in good health and CMV-seropositive.

The gene calls are TRBV19 and TRBJ2-7, with D hard to call. Per the germline V gene, CDR1 is LNHDA and CDR2 is SQIVND (reference sequence). V shed 5 bases and J shed 2 bases, with 10 bases lying between them. The CDR3 is made up of 13 amino acids. The CDR3: CASSVGGTYEQYF. The CDR3 DNA reads as TGTGCCAGTAGTGTAGGCGGCACCTACGAGCAGTACTTC.

The rearrangement uses TRBV15 and TRBJ1-2, with 11 nucleotides matching TRBD1. CDR1 LNHNV and CDR2 YYDKDF come from the germline V gene (reference sequence). The J segment lost 5 bases and the V segment lost 3 bases, leaving 5 bases of the junction unmatched. The CDR3 totals 15 residues. This CDR3 is CATSSGQGAPYGYTF. The CDR3 bases are TGTGCCACCAGCAGTGGACAGGGGGCACCTTATGGCTACACCTTC.

This clone has only one observation. The V and J genes are TRBV25-1 and TRBJ1-2; maybe TRBD1 (6 bases). This CDR3 spans 12 amino acids. V gave up 4 bases and J gave up 8 bases, with 11 bases separating them. From germline, CDR1 is MGHDK and CDR2 SYGVNS. In nucleotides, the CDR3 is TGTGCCAGCAGTGGGGACACCTCCGGCTACACCTTC. The encoded protein is CASSGDTSGYTF.

The table lists this clone with a few counts. The chain links TRBV4-3 to TRBJ1-5, with D maybe TRBD1 (5 bases). The ends were cut back, 0 bases at V and 7 bases at J, with 13 bases in the middle. The CDR3 covers 15 residues. Germline V CDR1 and CDR2: LGHNA, YSLEER. In DNA, the CDR3 is TGCGCCAGCAGCCAAGATAAGGGGCCCCAACAGCCCCAGCATTTT. Protein: CASSQDKGPQQPQHF.

V gene TRBV5-4 combines with J gene TRBJ2-2, with D possibly matching TRBD2 (6 bases). Germline V gene data show CDR1 as SGHNT and CDR2 as YYREEE (reference sequence). This CDR3 contains 15 residues. Deletions cut 0 bases from V and 5 bases from J, with 11 bases between. The CDR3 region is CASSLAAGGTGELFF. As DNA, the CDR3 is TGTGCCAGCAGCTTGGCGGCAGGAGGGACCGGGGAGCTGTTTTTT. The entire variable domain, with the rest obtained from reference TRBV5-4 and TRBJ2-2, is as follows: ETGVTQSPTHLIKTRGQQVTLRCSSQSGHNTVSWYQQALGQGPQFIFQYYREEENGRGNFPPRFSGLQFPNYSSELNVNALELDDSALYLCASSLAAGGTGELFFGEGSRLTVL.

J is TRBJ2-1 and V is TRBV29-1; 15 nucleotides agree with TRBD2. The germline V gene encodes CDR1 SQVTM and CDR2 ANQGSEA. V lost 6 bases and J lost 7; bases outside the gene matches: 13. The length of the CDR3 is 17 residues. The CDR3 coding sequence is TGCAGCGTGGTTCCCGGGACTAGCGGGGGGATAATTAATGAGCAGTTCTTC. Encoded protein: CSVVPGTSGGIINEQFF.

The CDR3, as DNA: TGTGCCAGCAGCTTAGTGGGCCCGAACACTGAAGCTTTCTTT. Translated: CASSLVGPNTEAFF. The rearrangement joins TRBV7-8 to TRBJ1-1; D call uncertain. This CDR3 is built from 14 residues. Germline loops: CDR1 SGHVS, CDR2 FQNEAQ. V lost 1 base and J lost 1, with 7 bases in between.

This clone was observed a few times. This chain connects TRBV5-1 to TRBJ1-1; D is uncertain. The CDR3 runs 12 residues. The germline CDR1 and CDR2 sequences are SGHRS and YFSETQ. Between the trimmed V and J ends, which lost 0 bases and 13 bases, there was a span of 13 bases. CDR3 loop: CASSLEEMKLFF. CDR3 in DNA: TGCGCCAGCAGCTTGGAGGAGATGAAGCTTTTCTTT.

This clone has only one observation. The V and J genes are TRBV6-5 and TRBJ1-2, with D tentatively TRBD1 (5 bases). Trimming removed 7 bases at V and 8 bases at J, with 14 bases between. This CDR3 region has 12 residues. Looked up from germline, CDR1 is MNHEY and CDR2 is SVGAGI. The CDR3 DNA reads TGTGCCAGCATGGTGACAGTTGACGGCTACACCTTC. Protein: CASMVTVDGYTF.

In this sample, this clone turned up a few times. The chain combines TRBV5-1 with TRBJ2-7; D gene ambiguous. Germline V gives CDR1 SGHRS, CDR2 YFSETQ. Trimming pared 4 bases from V and 3 bases from J, leaving 14 bases between. The CDR3 consists of 14 residues. CDR3 sequence: CASSPGEALYEQYF. As DNA, the CDR3 is TGCGCCAGCAGCCCCGGTGAAGCTCTCTACGAGCAGTACTTC.

The chain combines TRBV9 with TRBJ2-7; D is possibly TRBD1 (6 bases). The CDR3 length is 13 residues. The germline V and J ends were trimmed by 0 bases and 7 bases, with 11 bases remaining between them. Germline lookup yields CDR1 SGDLS and CDR2 YYNGEE. CDR3 coding DNA: TGTGCCAGCAGCGTAGGGACAGCAGGGGAGCAGTACTTC. As protein: CASSVGTAGEQYF.

The V and J genes are TRBV7-2 and TRBJ2-7; 8 bases agree with TRBD2. The germline CDR1 and CDR2 sequences are SGHTA and FQGNSA. With V trimmed by 1 base and J by 4 bases, 3 bases remained unmatched. The CDR3 loop spans 14 amino acids. The CDR3 coding sequence is TGTGCCAGCAGCTTAGGTCTAGCGGGTTACGAGCAGTACTTC. This encodes CASSLGLAGYEQYF.

The chain joins TRBV7-6 to TRBJ1-4, with 12 bases identical to TRBD1. Trimming took 1 base from V and 5 from J; bases not matched to a gene: 5. This CDR3 has 17 amino acids. Germline V gives CDR1 SGHVS, CDR2 FNYEAQ. The CDR3 sequence: CASSLGSGTGGNEKLFF. In DNA form, the CDR3 reads TGTGCCAGCAGCTTAGGCTCCGGGACAGGGGGCAATGAAAAACTGTTTTTT.

This clone has just a few counts. This chain joins TRBV5-1 and TRBJ1-1; no reliable D call. This CDR3 spans 15 amino acids. V was clipped by 0 bases and J by 0 bases, with 9 bases between them. From germline, CDR1 is SGHRS and CDR2 YFSETQ. The CDR3 DNA sequence: TGCGCCAGCAGCTTGGCCGCAGGATTGAACACTGAAGCTTTCTTT. As protein: CASSLAAGLNTEAFF. The whole variable domain, filled in from reference TRBV5-1 and TRBJ1-1, reads KAGVTQTPRYLIKTRGQQVTLSCSPISGHRSVSWYQQTPGQGLQFLFEYFSETQRNKGNFPGRFSGRQFSNSRSEMNVSTLELGDSALYLCASSLAAGLNTEAFFGQGTRLTVV.

This clone was seen just once. The V and J genes are TRBV18 and TRBJ1-1; tentative D call: TRBD1 (6 bases). The CDR3 totals 15 residues. With 1 base removed from V and 5 bases from J, the gap between germline ends came to 14 bases. The germline CDR1 and CDR2 sequences are KGHSH and LQKENI. CDR3 nucleotides: TGTGCCAGCTCACCACAATCGGGGGGGCAAACTGAAGCTTTCTTT. Amino acids: CASSPQSGGQTEAFF.

The gene calls are TRBV19 and TRBJ2-3, with 7 bases matching TRBD2. Per germline, CDR1 LNHDA and CDR2 SQIVND (reference sequence). The CDR3 is 13 residues long. V lost 5 bases and J lost 6; bases outside the gene matches: 5. This CDR3 reads CASSEGGIDTQYF. The DNA for the CDR3 is TGTGCCAGTAGTGAGGGAGGGATTGATACGCAGTATTTT.

The chain combines TRBV4-1 with TRBJ1-4; no reliable D call. The CDR3 totals 13 residues. V gave up 2 bases and J gave up 4 bases, with 5 bases separating them. Germline CDR1 MGHRA, CDR2 YSYEKL. CDR3: CASSQFGNEKLFF. The CDR3 nucleotides are TGCGCCAGCAGCCAATTCGGTAATGAAAAACTGTTTTTT.

This clone was seen only once. The DNA for the CDR3 is TGTGCCAGCAGTGTGACGGGGGGCTACACCTTC. Translating it yields CASSVTGGYTF. The rearrangement uses TRBV2 and TRBJ1-2, with D unresolved. Germline V gives CDR1 SNHLY, CDR2 FYNNEI. The CDR3 sequence is 11 residues long. V dropped 4 bases and J dropped 8 bases, with 8 bases sitting between them.

This CDR3 reads CASSPQGAREKLFF. The DNA for the CDR3 is TGTGCCAGTAGTCCACAGGGGGCGCGGGAAAAACTGTTTTTT. This chain joins TRBV19 and TRBJ1-4; the match to TRBD1 covers 9 bases. The trim removed 5 bases at V and 8 bases at J, leaving 6 bases unmatched. Germline CDR1 reads LNHDA; CDR2 reads SQIVND (reference sequence). The CDR3 loop spans 14 amino acids.

This clone was observed once. The chain carries TRBV28 and TRBJ1-2; D is ambiguous. Per germline, CDR1 MDHEN and CDR2 SYDVKM. Trimming cost V 2 bases and J 0 bases, with 4 bases left between them. CDR3 length: 13 amino acids. In DNA, the CDR3 is TGTGCCAGCAGTTTAGACACTAACTATGGCTACACCTTC. As protein: CASSLDTNYGYTF.

This clone was picked up a small number of times. This chain links TRBV5-8 with TRBJ1-1; D remains unclear. Germline V gene data show CDR1 as SGHTS and CDR2 as YDEGEE. V shed 4 bases and J shed 4 bases, with 8 bases lying between them. This CDR3 is 12 amino acids long. CDR3 sequence (DNA): TGTGCCAGCAGCCCCAGACTCACTGAAGCTTTCTTT. It is translated as CASSPRLTEAFF.

The chain has TRBV9 and TRBJ2-2; no firm D call. CDR1 is SGDLS and CDR2 is YYNGEE in the germline V gene. The CDR3 totals 15 residues. Trimming left V 4 bases short and J 7 bases short, with 17 bases between. In nucleotides, the CDR3 is TGTGCCAGCAGCCCACGGGTTCCCCGAGGCGGGGAGCTGTTTTTT. Amino acids: CASSPRVPRGGELFF. Drawing the rest from reference TRBV9 and TRBJ2-2, the complete variable domain is DSGVTQTPKHLITATGQRVTLRCSPRSGDLSVYWYQQSLDQGLQFLIQYYNGEERAKGNILERFSAQQFPDLHSELNLSSLELGDSALYFCASSPRVPRGGELFFGEGSRLTVL.

This clone was counted only a few times. J is TRBJ1-5 and V is TRBV30, with 7 bases matching TRBD1. Germline CDR1 is GTSNPN and CDR2 is SVGIG (reference sequence). V lost 1 base to trimming and J lost 7 bases; unmatched junction nucleotides: 7. The length of the CDR3 is 14 residues. CDR3 loop: CAWSGQGFMQPQHF. The CDR3 bases are TGTGCCTGGAGTGGACAGGGCTTCATGCAGCCCCAGCATTTT.

CDR3 nucleotides: TGTGCCAGCAGCTTAGCCCGGAGCTATGGCTACACCTTC. Translated: CASSLARSYGYTF. The genes are TRBV7-9 and TRBJ1-2; D remains unclear. CDR3 size: 13 residues. Trimming removed 0 bases from V and 4 bases from J, with 6 bases in between. Germline lookup yields CDR1 SEHNR and CDR2 FQNEAQ (reference sequence).

CDR3: CASSANRYLNQPQHF. The CDR3 region has the DNA TGTGCCAGCAGCGCAAACAGGTACCTCAATCAGCCCCAGCATTTT. The chain couples TRBV9 to TRBJ1-5; D possibly corresponds to TRBD1 (5 bases). Germline V gene lookup returns CDR1 SGDLS and CDR2 YYNGEE. The CDR3 is made up of 15 amino acids. V was shortened by 3 bases and J by 3 bases, with 13 bases between the two germline ends.